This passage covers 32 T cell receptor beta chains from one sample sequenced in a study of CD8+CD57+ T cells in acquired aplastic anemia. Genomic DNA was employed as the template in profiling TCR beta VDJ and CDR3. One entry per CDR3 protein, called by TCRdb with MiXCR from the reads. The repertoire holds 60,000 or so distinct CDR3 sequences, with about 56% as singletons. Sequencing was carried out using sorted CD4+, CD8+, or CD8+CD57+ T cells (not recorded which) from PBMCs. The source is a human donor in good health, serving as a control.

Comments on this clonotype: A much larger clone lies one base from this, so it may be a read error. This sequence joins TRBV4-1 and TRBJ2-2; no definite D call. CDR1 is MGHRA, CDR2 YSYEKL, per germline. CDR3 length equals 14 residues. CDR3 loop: CASERTVNAGELFF. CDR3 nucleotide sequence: TGCGCCAGCGAGAGGACGGTGAACGCCGGGGAGCTGTTTTTT.

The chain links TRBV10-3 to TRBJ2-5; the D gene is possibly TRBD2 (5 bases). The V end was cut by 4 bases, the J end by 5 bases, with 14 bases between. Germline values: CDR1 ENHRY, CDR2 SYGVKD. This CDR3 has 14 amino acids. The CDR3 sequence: CAISGTRKRETQYF. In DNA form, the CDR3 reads TGTGCCATCAGTGGTACACGGAAGCGGGAGACCCAGTACTTC.

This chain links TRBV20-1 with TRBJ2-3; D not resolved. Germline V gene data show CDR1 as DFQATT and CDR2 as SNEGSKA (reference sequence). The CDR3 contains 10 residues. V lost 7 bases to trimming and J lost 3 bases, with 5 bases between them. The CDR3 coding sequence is TGCAGTGGGAAAACAGATACGCAGTATTTT. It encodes CSGKTDTQYF.

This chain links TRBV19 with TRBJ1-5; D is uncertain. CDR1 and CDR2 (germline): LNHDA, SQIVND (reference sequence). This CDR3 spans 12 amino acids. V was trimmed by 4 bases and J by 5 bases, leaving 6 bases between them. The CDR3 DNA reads TGTGCCAGTAGTAGGATGGATCAGCCCCAGCATTTT. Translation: CASSRMDQPQHF.

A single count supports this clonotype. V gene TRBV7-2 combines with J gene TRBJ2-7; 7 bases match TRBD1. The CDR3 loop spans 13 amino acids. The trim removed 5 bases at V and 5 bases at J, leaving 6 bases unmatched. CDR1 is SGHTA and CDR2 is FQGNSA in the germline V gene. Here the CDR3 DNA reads TGTGCCAGCAGCGAAGGACAGGTAGACGAGCAGTACTTC. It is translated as CASSEGQVDEQYF.

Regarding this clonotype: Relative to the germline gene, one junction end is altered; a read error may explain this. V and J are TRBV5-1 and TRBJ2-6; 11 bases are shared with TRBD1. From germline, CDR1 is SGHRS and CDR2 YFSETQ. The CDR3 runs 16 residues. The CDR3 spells CASRPGQGAGASVLTF. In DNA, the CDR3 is TGCGCCAGCAGACCAGGACAGGGGGCGGGGGCCAGCGTCCTGACTTTC.

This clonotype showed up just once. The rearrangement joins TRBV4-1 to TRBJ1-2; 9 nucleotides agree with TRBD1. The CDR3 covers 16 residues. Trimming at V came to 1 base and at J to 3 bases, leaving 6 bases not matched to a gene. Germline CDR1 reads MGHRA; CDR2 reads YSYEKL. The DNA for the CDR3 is TGCGCCAGCAGCCAAGCCGGGACAGGGTTTGACTATGGCTACACCTTC. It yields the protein CASSQAGTGFDYGYTF.

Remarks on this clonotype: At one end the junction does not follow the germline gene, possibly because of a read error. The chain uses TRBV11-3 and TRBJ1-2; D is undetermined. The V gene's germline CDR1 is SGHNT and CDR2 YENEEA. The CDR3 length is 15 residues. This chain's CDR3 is CASSSRRRTNCGYTF. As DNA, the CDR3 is TGTGCCAGCAGCTCGAGACGCAGGACTAACTGTGGCTACACCTTC.

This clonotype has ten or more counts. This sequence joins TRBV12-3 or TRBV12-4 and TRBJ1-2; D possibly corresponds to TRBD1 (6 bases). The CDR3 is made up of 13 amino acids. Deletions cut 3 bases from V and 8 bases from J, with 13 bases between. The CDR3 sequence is CASSFGTTLGYTF. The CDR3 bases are TGTGCCAGCAGTTTCGGGACAACCCTAGGCTACACCTTC.

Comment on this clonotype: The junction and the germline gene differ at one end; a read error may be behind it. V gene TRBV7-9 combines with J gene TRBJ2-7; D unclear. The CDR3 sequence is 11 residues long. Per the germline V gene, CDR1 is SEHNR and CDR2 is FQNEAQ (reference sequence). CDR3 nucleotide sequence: TGTGCCAGCGGGATGAAATACGCGCAGTACTTC. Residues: CASGMKYAQYF.

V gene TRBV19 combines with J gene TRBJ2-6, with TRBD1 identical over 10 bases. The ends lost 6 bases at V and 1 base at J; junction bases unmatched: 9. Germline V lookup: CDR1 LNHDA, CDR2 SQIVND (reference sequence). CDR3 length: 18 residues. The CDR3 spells CASRPGQGHRSGANVLTF. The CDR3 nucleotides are TGTGCCAGTAGACCGGGACAGGGGCATCGGTCTGGGGCCAACGTCCTGACTTTC.

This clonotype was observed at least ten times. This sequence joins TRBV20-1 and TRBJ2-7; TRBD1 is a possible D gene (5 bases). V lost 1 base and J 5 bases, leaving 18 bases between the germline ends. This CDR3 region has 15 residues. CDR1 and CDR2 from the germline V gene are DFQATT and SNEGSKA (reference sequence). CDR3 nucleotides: TGCAGTGCTAGAGTCCCTACCTCAGGGTCCCACGAGCAGTACTTC. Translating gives CSARVPTSGSHEQYF.

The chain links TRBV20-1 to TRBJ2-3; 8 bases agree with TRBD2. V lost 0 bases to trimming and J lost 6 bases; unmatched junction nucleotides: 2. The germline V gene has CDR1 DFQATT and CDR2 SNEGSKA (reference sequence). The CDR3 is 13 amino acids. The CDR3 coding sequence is TGCAGTGCTAGAGATCGGGAGGGTGATACGCAGTATTTT. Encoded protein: CSARDREGDTQYF.

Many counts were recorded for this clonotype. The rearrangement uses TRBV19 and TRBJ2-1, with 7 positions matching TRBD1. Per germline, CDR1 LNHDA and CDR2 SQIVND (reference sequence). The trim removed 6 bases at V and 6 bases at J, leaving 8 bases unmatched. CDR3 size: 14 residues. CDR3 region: CASSGIDRVNEQFF. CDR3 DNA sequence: TGTGCCAGTAGCGGGATTGACAGGGTCAATGAGCAGTTCTTC.

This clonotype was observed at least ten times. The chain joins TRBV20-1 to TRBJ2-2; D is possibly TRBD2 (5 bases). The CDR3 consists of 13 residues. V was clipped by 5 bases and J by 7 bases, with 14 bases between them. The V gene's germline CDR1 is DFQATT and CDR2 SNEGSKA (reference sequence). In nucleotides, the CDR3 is TGCAGTGCTCCCCCACTAGTAGGCGGGGAGCTGTTTTTT. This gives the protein CSAPPLVGGELFF.

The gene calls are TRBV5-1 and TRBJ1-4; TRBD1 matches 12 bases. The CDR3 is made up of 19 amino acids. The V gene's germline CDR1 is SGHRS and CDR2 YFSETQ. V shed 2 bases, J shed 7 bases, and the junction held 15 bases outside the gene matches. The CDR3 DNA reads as TGCGCCAGCAGCTTAAGGGACAGGGGGCGCCGGTGGTTTGGTGAAAAACTGTTTTTT. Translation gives CASSLRDRGRRWFGEKLFF.

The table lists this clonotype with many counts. The CDR3 is CASSSSTVYGYTF. DNA of the CDR3: TGTGCCAGCAGTTCCTCGACAGTCTATGGCTACACCTTC. The chain has TRBV6-2 or TRBV6-3 and TRBJ1-2; D might be TRBD1 (5 bases). V was trimmed by 4 bases and J by 4 bases, leaving 10 bases between them. Germline-derived CDR1 and CDR2 are MNHEY and SVGEGT. There are 13 residues in the CDR3.

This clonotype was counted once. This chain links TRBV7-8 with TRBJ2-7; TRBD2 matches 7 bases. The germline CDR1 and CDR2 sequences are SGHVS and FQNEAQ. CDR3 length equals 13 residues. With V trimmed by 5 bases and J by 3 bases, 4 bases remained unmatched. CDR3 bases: TGTGCCAGCAGCCAGGAGCGGGGCTACGAGCAGTACTTC. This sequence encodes CASSQERGYEQYF. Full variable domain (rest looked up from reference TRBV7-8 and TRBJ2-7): GAGVSQSPRYKVAKRGQDVALRCDPISGHVSLFWYQQALGQGPEFLTYFQNEAQLDKSGLPSDRFFAERPEGSVSTLKIQRTQQEDSAVYLCASSQERGYEQYFGPGTRLTVT.

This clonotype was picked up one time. The CDR3 DNA sequence: TGTGCCAGCAGCGTCCTTTGGAGGGGGAACACCGGGACTTACATGAACACTGAAGCTTTCTTT. It translates to CASSVLWRGNTGTYMNTEAFF. The V call is TRBV9, the J call TRBJ1-1, with D perhaps matching TRBD1 (6 bases). The germline V and J ends were trimmed by 2 bases and 0 bases, with 29 bases remaining between them. The CDR3 has 21 residues. CDR1 is SGDLS, CDR2 YYNGEE, per germline.

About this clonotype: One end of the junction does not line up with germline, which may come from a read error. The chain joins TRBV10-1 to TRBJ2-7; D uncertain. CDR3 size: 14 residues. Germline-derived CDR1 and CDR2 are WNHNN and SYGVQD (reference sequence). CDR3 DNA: TGCGCCAGCAGTAAGTCGGGCCGCTCCTACGAGCAGTACTTC. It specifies CASSKSGRSYEQYF.

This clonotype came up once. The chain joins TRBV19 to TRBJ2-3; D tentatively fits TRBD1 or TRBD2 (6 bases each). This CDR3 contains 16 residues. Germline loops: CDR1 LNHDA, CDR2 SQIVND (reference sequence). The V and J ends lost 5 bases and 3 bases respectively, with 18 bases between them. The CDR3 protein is CASSLRLGGWTDTQYF. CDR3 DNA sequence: TGTGCCAGTAGTTTGCGACTAGGGGGTTGGACAGATACGCAGTATTTT.

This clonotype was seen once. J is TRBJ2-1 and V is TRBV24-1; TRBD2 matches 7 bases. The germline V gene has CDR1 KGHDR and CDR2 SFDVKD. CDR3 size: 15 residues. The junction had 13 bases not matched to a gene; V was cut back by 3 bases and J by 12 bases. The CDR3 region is CATSDGHREGVWQFF. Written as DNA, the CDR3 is TGTGCCACCAGTGATGGGCATAGGGAGGGTGTATGGCAGTTCTTC.

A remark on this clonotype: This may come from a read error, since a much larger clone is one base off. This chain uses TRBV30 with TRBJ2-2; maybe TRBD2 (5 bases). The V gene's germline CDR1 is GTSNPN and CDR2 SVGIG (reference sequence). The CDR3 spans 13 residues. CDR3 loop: CAWSKAPTGELSF. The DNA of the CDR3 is TGTGCCTGGAGTAAGGCCCCCACCGGGGAGCTGTCTTTT.

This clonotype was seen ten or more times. CDR3 sequence: CASSSPGTSGTNEQFF. CDR3 sequence (DNA): TGTGCCAGCAGCTCTCCGGGGACTAGCGGGACCAATGAGCAGTTCTTC. J is TRBJ2-1 and V is TRBV11-3, with 13 bases identical to TRBD2. V shed 4 bases and J 6 bases; nucleotides not matched to a gene: 6. Germline CDR1 is SGHNT and CDR2 is YENEEA. This CDR3 has 16 amino acids.

CDR3 sequence reads: CASMRREAARDEQFF. As DNA, the CDR3 is TGTGCCAGTATGAGGCGGGAGGCTGCGAGAGATGAGCAGTTCTTC. The chain carries TRBV19 and TRBJ2-1; 8 nucleotides match TRBD2. CDR1 is LNHDA and CDR2 is SQIVND in the germline V gene (reference sequence). The CDR3 covers 15 residues. Trimming removed 7 bases from V and 8 bases from J; junction bases left unmatched: 13.

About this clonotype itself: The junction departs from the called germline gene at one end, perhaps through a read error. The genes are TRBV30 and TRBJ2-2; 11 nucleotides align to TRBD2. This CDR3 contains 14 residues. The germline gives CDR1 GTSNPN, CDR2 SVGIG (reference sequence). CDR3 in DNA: TGTACCTGTTCTAGCGGGAGGAGTGCCGGGGAGCTGTTTTTT. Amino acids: CTCSSGRSAGELFF.

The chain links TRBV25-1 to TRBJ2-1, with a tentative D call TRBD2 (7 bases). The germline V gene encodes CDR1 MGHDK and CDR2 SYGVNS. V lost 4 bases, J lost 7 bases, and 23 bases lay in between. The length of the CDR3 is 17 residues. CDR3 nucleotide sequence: TGTGCCAGCAGTGCTAGCCGCCCGGGGGGCCCTCGAAATGAGCAGTTCTTC. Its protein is CASSASRPGGPRNEQFF.

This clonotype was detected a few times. The chain's CDR3 is CASSFQGTWNEQFF. The CDR3 bases are TGCGCCAGCAGCTTCCAGGGGACGTGGAATGAGCAGTTCTTC. This chain uses TRBV5-1 with TRBJ2-1; the D gene is possibly TRBD1 (6 bases). The CDR3 length is 14 residues. Trimming shortened V by 2 bases and J by 7 bases, and 13 bases separated the two germline ends. CDR1 is SGHRS, CDR2 YFSETQ, per germline.

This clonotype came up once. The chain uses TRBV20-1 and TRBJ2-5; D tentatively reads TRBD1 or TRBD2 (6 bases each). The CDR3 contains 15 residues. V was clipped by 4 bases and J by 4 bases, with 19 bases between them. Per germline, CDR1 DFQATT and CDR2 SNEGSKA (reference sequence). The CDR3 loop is CSAKDSGGGRETQYF. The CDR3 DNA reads TGCAGTGCTAAGGATTCCGGAGGGGGGCGAGAGACCCAGTACTTC.

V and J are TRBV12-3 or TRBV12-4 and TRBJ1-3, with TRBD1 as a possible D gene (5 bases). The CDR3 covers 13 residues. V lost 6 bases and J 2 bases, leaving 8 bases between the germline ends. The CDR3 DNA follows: TGTGCCAGCAGCCGGGGACCTGGAAACACCATATATTTT. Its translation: CASSRGPGNTIYF.

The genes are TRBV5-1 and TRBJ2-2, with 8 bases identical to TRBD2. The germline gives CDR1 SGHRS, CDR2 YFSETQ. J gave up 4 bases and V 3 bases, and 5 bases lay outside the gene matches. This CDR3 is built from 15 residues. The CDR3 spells CASSYSAGATGELFF. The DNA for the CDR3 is TGCGCCAGCAGCTACTCAGCGGGAGCCACCGGGGAGCTGTTTTTT.

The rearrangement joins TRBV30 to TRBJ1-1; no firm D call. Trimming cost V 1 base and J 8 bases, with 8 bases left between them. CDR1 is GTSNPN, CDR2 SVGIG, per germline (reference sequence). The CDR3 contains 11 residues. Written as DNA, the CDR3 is TGTGCCTGGAGTGGACTATACGAAGCTTTCTTT. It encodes CAWSGLYEAFF.